The source of this T cell receptor (beta chain) is a study of cytomegalovirus exposure and HLA in healthy donors. The PCR was carried out with 60 Vbeta primers and 13 Jbeta primers. Method: immunoSEQ multiplex PCR; TCRdb's copy keeps in-frame clones and lacks some. This table has approximately 140,000 clones, 65% to 85% appearing once. Trimming removed 4 bases at V and 0 bases at J, with 10 bases between. The CDR3 spans 14 residues. Per the germline V gene, CDR1 is MGHRA and CDR2 is YSYEKL. The TCR sequence derives from a boy between 10 and 17 years old in good health and CMV-seronegative. The chain is built from TRBV4-1 and TRBJ2-7, with D unclear. Specimen: PBMCs. CDR3 loop: CASSLLSSSYEQYF. The CDR3, as DNA: TGCGCCAGCAGCCTGCTCTCGAGCTCCTACGAGCAGTACTTC.